This TCR beta chain was found in a study of blood T cell repertoires in COVID-19. In the study overall: PBMCs, B-cell-depleted T cells, or T cells were the source of the cDNA or gDNA that made up the material.

This clone showed up just once. The germline gives CDR1 SGDLS, CDR2 YYNGEE. CDR3 size: 15 residues. J lost 2 bases, V lost 2 bases, and 3 bases had no gene match. Authors' data handling: Amplifying reference gene primers gave estimates of nucleated cell counts. Profiling relied on immunoSEQ multiplex PCR, and the TCRdb table lists in-frame clones only, not all of them. V, J and clone size reflect that table, while D and trimming were determined from the DNA. This sample carries a few hundred thousand clones, roughly 82% of them seen once, and the ten largest clones take 1.4%. The J gene is TRBJ2-5, the V gene TRBV9, with 10 nucleotides matching TRBD2. This clonotype was sampled from a woman between 35 and 50 years old who had recovered from COVID-19. Material: peripheral blood. CDR3 sequence reads: CASSVTSGVQETQYF. DNA for the CDR3: TGTGCCAGCAGCGTCACTAGCGGGGTACAAGAGACCCAGTACTTC.